This T cell receptor (beta chain) was retrieved from a study of naive and memory T cell subsets (dated by TCRdb to the late 2010s). General notes on the study: An open-source, UMI-based TCR alpha and beta sequencing pipeline was applied to sorted naive and memory peripheral blood T cell subsets. IgG serology results and the functional CMV T cell responses were in complete agreement. RNA was DNase-treated and reverse transcribed with TCR constant-region primers, mostly using SuperScript III. General study outcomes and caveats: RNA-based TCR counts may be influenced by expression changes linked to T cell activation and differentiation. Following error correction, more than 90% of naive TCR sequences occurred only once, which made naive abundance distributions much steeper than those of memory subsets. The repertoire findings for the naive and memory subsets could not be validated against a ground truth, as none was available. Clonotypes were defined as single alpha or beta chain sequences, not paired alpha/beta receptors. In both CD4 and CD8 cells, a rise in Gini index and a fall in Shannon and inverse Simpson diversity were observed from naive through CM, EM and EMRA. A few larger clonotypes were found in naive repertoires, especially CD8, and these larger clonotypes were possibly memory cells re-expressing CD45RA. TCR abundance followed a power law whose exponent differed between naive and memory subsets but was consistent across the three individuals.

TCR alpha and beta chain libraries were amplified separately from the second PCR step onward. CMV status of each donor was established by measuring IFNgamma production from CD4+ T cells after fresh PBMCs were stimulated overnight with CMV viral lysate. Using Miltenyi beads, CD4 T cells were first positively selected, and CD8 T cells were then positively selected from the CD4-negative fraction. After staining for CD3, CD4, CD8, CD45RA, CD27 and a live/dead dye, cells were sorted on a BD Aria II into four subsets based on CD45RA and CD27. Blood came from a few healthy volunteers, each fractionated into CD4 and CD8 T cells and then into four differentiation subsets. About 120 ml of peripheral blood was drawn per donor, and PBMC were isolated by Ficoll-Paque PLUS density-gradient centrifugation. The sorted cells were lysed in RLT buffer, after which RNA was extracted using a Qiagen RNeasy kit and kept at -80 degrees C.

The protocol used for the library was UMI-ligation and nested PCR. To cover both TRBC1 and TRBC2, the beta constant-region primer consisted of an equimolar mix of two oligonucleotides. The ligated cDNA went through four rounds of PCR with nested alpha and beta constant-region primers together with the SP2 primer. T4 RNA ligase 1 ligated a single-stranded oligonucleotide carrying the SP2 primer and a 12-nucleotide UMI to the cDNA 3' end. The ligation reaction was kept at 16 degrees C for roughly 18-25 hours. To avoid over-amplification, PCR2 was usually performed as a SYBR Green qPCR and halted once a predetermined threshold was reached. Apart from the first purification, every purification step used Agencourt AMPure XP magnetic beads. Libraries were quantified by Qubit and checked on a TapeStation, where a main peak was expected near 650 bp. Pooled libraries were sequenced on an Illumina MiSeq using v2 2x251 paired-end kits, and typically roughly 0.85-2.2 million reads were obtained per sample. Libraries were pooled at approximately 4 nM per sample, and roughly 4.5-7.5% PhiX was added to improve cluster recognition. Per the authors' processing: V and J genes were assigned to Demultiplexor-processed FASTQ reads by Decombinator through tag matching, with a single base-pair mismatch being allowed. UMIs were used by Collapsinator to correct both sequencing errors and frequency errors arising from PCR heterogeneity. CDR3Translator translated TCRs and extracted CDR3s from the conserved cysteine to the FGXG phenylalanine, flagging non-productive sequences. Gini, Shannon entropy and inverse Simpson indices were calculated on repertoires that had been subsampled to equal numbers of UMI-defined TCRs. Power-law fits to clonotype abundance distributions were performed by maximum likelihood within the linear range. For one naive CD8 sample, the pipeline and MIGEC produced similar UMI counts, unique TCR numbers and clonal distributions. One analysis removed from the naive repertoire any naive TCRs that were also found in any memory subset from the same donor. A set of several thousand CMV-associated CDR3 sequences, compiled from VDJdb and a published dataset, was used to search the repertoires. The public reads were reanalyzed by TCRdb: fastp trimming at Q25, MiXCR alignment, in-frame beta chains only. Each CDR3 protein gets just one entry, which takes the most common genes and DNA from the rows behind it. The V and J calls were determined by TCRdb, not by the authors. The sample table contains around 140,000 distinct CDR3 sequences; only one count was recorded for 15% to 25% of them. The ten largest clones represent about 0.57% of the sample.

In regard to this clonotype: Which antigen it targets is not known. It has no much larger one-base neighbor in the sample; base qualities were not kept.

V and J lose 7 bases and 4 bases, and a span of 14 bases separates them. CDR1 and CDR2 (MNHEY, SVGAGI) derive from the germline V gene. From the cysteine through the phenylalanine, the CDR3 covers 14 amino acids. CDR3 DNA is the only sequence kept; it has 42 bases, read in frame from the first base. The chain links TRBV6-5 with TRBJ1-5; a tentative D match to TRBD1 spans 6 bases. Sequenced material: naive CD8+ T cells from blood. The cell subset or site label for this specimen denotes: naive T cells, CD45RA high CD27+. The clonotype was recovered from a human donor in good health. The sequenced DNA is TGTGCCAGCAAAGGCCCAGGGGTAAATCAGCCCCAGCATTTT. It translates as CASKGPGVNQPQHF.